This T cell receptor (beta chain) was recovered during a study of post-analysis software for immune sequencing data. Overall study context: Courses of disease covered relapsing-remitting, secondary progressive and progressive-relapsing multiple sclerosis.

CDR1 is DFQATT and CDR2 is SNEGSKA in the germline V gene (reference sequence). CDR3 size: 16 residues. V lost 5 bases, J lost 2 bases, and 20 bases lay in between. This clonotype came up many times. Its antigen is currently unknown. Study-wide results and limits: In multiple sclerosis, normalized Chao1 diversity was significantly below that of controls. Higher frequency in patients than in controls was seen for about five TRBV segments, with TRBV5-6, TRBV5-1 and TRBV20-1 among them. Strong co-clustering by F measure was evident for samples that had been prepared in the same batch.

The TCR beta cDNA libraries carried unique molecular identifiers. TCRdb re-derived calls from the PCR reads in MiXCR, one entry per CDR3 protein. The sample has 380,000 or so distinct CDR3 sequences; less than 35% are singletons. The chain has TRBV20-1 and TRBJ2-3; no reliable D call. This TCR came from a girl under 18 with multiple sclerosis. The sequenced sample was blood. DNA of the CDR3: TGCAGTGCTGTCGAATCCTGGGTCACCTACACAGATACGCAGTATTTT. Its protein product is CSAVESWVTYTDTQYF.